The TCR beta chain under discussion was sequenced for a study of blood T cell repertoires in COVID-19. As for the study in general: The United States, Italy and Spain supplied acute and convalescent COVID-19 samples. T cells, B-cell-depleted T cells, or PBMCs supplied cDNA or gDNA.

The CDR3 length is 12 residues. The V gene's germline CDR1 is MNHEY and CDR2 SMNVEV (reference sequence). After removal of 6 bases from V and 7 bases from J, the junction contained 5 bases not matched to a gene. In the source study's methods: It was from reference gene primer amplification that nucleated cell counts were estimated. Measured with immunoSEQ multiplex PCR; TCRdb has only the in-frame clones, and not every one. V and J calls and clone size are those listed in that table; D and trimming were worked out from the DNA. The data show about 210,000 clones, around 87% seen once. The sequenced material came from peripheral blood. The source of this sequence is a man aged 55 to 70 with acute or convalescent COVID-19. This chain connects TRBV27 to TRBJ1-2; 7 bases align to TRBD1. CDR3 coding DNA: TGTGCCAGCAGACAGGGGCTGGGTGGCTACACCTTC. Its protein is CASRQGLGGYTF.